This T cell receptor (beta chain) was recorded in a study of T cells in Graves' hyperthyroidism and ophthalmopathy. Uncontrolled infection, other autoimmune disease, pregnancy and lactation each barred patients from inclusion. Clinical symptoms, serum thyroxine, TRAb, thyroid ultrasound and orbital computed tomography informed diagnoses. The CDR3 is made up of 14 amino acids. The V gene's germline CDR1 is SNHLY and CDR2 FYNNEI. The V gene lost 5 bases and the J gene lost 4 bases, with 11 bases spanning the gap. Study-level results: In blood, most of the thyroid clonotypes expanded above 0.001 were also present.

For this clonotype: Its cognate antigen is unknown.

Researchers took RNA transcripts and amplified the TCR beta CDR3 regions from them. When the TCR CDR3 underwent first-round RT-PCR, the HTBI primer set was used. TCRdb independently ran MiXCR on the multiplex PCR reads; one entry per CDR3 protein. This sample carries about 560,000 distinct CDR3 sequences, 35% to 55% of them seen once, and the ten largest clones take about 7.9%. The sequence came from a woman between 18 and 29 years old with Graves' hyperthyroidism. The genes are TRBV2 and TRBJ2-2; D possibly uses TRBD1 or TRBD2 (5 bases each). The material sequenced was peripheral blood or thyroid tissue (not recorded which). This CDR3 is CASSREGATGELFF. The CDR3 nucleotides are TGTGCCAGCAGTCGGGAAGGGGCCACCGGGGAGCTGTTTTTT.